This T cell receptor beta chain was identified during a study of T cells in Graves' hyperthyroidism and ophthalmopathy. Study-wide findings and caveats: In the analysis, a 13 V-J model separated ophthalmopathy from stable hyperthyroidism.

Only a few counts were recorded for this clonotype. Its cognate antigen is unknown. It was RNA transcripts that yielded the amplified TCR beta CDR3 regions. During a first-round RT-PCR of the TCR CDR3, the HTBI primer set was used. TCRdb recomputed calls from the multiplex PCR reads with MiXCR, one row per CDR3 protein. The sample yields 450,000 to 650,000 distinct CDR3 sequences, about 14% seen once. CDR3 size: 12 residues. The V end was cut by 1 base, the J end by 3 bases, with 6 bases between. Germline V gene sequence: CDR1 SQVTM, CDR2 ANQGSEA. Source material: blood. This sequence originates from a woman aged 18-29 years with Graves' ophthalmopathy. The chain has TRBV29-1 and TRBJ2-5, with D uncertain. The CDR3 protein is CSVEAAEETQYF. For the CDR3, the DNA is TGCAGCGTTGAAGCTGCGGAAGAGACCCAGTACTTC.